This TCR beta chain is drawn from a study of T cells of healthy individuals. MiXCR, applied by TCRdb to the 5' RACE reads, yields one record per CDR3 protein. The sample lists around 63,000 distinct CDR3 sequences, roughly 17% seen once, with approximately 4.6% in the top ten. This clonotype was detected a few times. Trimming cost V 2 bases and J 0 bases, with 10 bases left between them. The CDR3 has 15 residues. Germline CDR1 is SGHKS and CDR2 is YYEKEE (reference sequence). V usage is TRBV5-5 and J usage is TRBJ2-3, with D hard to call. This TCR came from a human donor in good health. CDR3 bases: TGTGCCAGCAGCTTCGAGGATCATAGCACAGATACGCAGTATTTT. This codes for CASSFEDHSTDTQYF.